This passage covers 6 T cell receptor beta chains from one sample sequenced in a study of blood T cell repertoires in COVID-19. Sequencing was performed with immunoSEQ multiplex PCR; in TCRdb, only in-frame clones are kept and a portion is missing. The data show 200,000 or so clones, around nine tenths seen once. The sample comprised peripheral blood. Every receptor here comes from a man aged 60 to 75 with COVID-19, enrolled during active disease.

In nucleotides, the CDR3 is TGCGCCAGCAGTTGGACTAGCGGGGGGCAATACGAGCAGTACTTC. Encoded protein: CASSWTSGGQYEQYF. The V call is TRBV5-1, the J call TRBJ2-7; 14 nucleotides align to TRBD2. Germline assignment: CDR1 SGHRS and CDR2 YFSETQ. The CDR3 extends over 15 amino acids. V lost 5 bases to trimming and J lost 4 bases; unmatched junction nucleotides: 5.

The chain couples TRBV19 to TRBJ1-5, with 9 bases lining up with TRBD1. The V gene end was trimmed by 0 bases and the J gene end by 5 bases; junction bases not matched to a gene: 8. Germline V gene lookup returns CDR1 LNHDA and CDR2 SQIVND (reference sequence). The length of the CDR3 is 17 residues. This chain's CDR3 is CASSIDMGQGLYQPQHF. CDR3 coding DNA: TGTGCCAGTAGTATAGATATGGGACAGGGTTTGTATCAGCCCCAGCATTTT.

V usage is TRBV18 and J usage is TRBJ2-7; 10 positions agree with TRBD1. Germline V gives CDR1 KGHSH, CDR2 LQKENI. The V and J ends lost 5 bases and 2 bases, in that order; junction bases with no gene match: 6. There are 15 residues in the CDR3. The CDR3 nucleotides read TGTGCCAGCTCAAGAGGGACAGGGGATACCTACGAGCAGTACTTC. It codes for CASSRGTGDTYEQYF. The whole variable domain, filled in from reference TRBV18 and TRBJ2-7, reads NAGVMQNPRHLVRRRGQEARLRCSPMKGHSHVYWYRQLPEEGLKFMVYLQKENIIDESGMPKERFSAEFPKEGPSILRIQQVVRGDSAAYFCASSRGTGDTYEQYFGPGTRLTVT.

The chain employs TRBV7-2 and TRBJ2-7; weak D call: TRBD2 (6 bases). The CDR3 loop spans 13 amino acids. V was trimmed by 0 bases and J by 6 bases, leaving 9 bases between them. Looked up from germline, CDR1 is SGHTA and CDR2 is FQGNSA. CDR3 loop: CASSLAAGFEQYF. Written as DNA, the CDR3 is TGTGCCAGCAGCTTAGCGGCGGGGTTCGAGCAGTACTTC.

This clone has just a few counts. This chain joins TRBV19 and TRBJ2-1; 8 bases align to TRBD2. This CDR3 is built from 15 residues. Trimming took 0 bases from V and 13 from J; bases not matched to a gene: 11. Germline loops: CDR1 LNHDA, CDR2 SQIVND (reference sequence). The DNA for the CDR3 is TGTGCCAGTAGTATAGATCGGAGCGGGAGCTCGACACAGTTCTTC. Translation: CASSIDRSGSSTQFF.

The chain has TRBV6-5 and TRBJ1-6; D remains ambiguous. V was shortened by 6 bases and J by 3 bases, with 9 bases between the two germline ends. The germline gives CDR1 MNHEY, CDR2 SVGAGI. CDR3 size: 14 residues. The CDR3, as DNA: TGTGCCAGCAGCGCGGGGTTCTATAATTCACCCCTCCACTTT. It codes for CASSAGFYNSPLHF.